The 8 T cell receptor beta chains below were found in one sample sequenced in a study of CD4 T cells in relation to SARS-CoV-2 and coronaviruses. Unexposed donor CD4+ T cells date from about 2011-2018, before the COVID-19 pandemic. Generated by immunoSEQ multiplex PCR, the TCRdb table keeps only in-frame clones and is missing some. Altogether roughly 68,000 clones are present, more than 80% being singletons, with the ten largest covering approximately 0.21%. Sequenced sample: naive CD4+ T cells from PBMCs. Specified subset: naive CD4+ T cells isolated by negative enrichment. The receptors here all came from a human donor in good health.

The chain recombines TRBV10-1 with TRBJ2-3, with 10 positions matching TRBD2. The germline CDR1 and CDR2 sequences are WNHNN and SYGVQD (reference sequence). CDR3 length: 15 residues. V shed 3 bases, J shed 6 bases, and the junction held 6 bases outside the gene matches. The chain's CDR3 is CASSDLAGVPDTQYF. The CDR3 nucleotides are TGCGCCAGCAGTGATCTAGCGGGAGTCCCCGATACGCAGTATTTT.

The chain has TRBV5-1 and TRBJ2-2; D remains ambiguous. This CDR3 region has 15 residues. V shed 0 bases and J shed 0 bases, with 6 bases lying between them. Germline CDR1 reads SGHRS; CDR2 reads YFSETQ. The CDR3 DNA is TGCGCCAGCAGCTTGGTCGGACCGAACACCGGGGAGCTGTTTTTT. Amino acid sequence: CASSLVGPNTGELFF.

The V gene is TRBV6-6, the J gene TRBJ2-7; D is perhaps TRBD2 (5 bases). CDR1 and CDR2 (germline): MNHNY, SVGAGI (reference sequence). The CDR3 totals 15 residues. With 2 bases removed from V and 5 bases from J, the gap between germline ends came to 16 bases. In nucleotides, the CDR3 is TGTGCCAGCAGTTACGCTTCCGCCGCGGGCGACGAGCAGTACTTC. Amino acids: CASSYASAAGDEQYF.

The V gene is TRBV9, the J gene TRBJ2-7; TRBD2 agrees at 9 bases. This CDR3 comprises 16 residues. The V segment lost 5 bases and the J segment 3 bases; nucleotides outside the gene matches: 12. The germline CDR1 and CDR2 sequences are SGDLS and YYNGEE. CDR3 sequence: CASSLGGASGIYEQYF. The CDR3 bases are TGTGCCAGCAGTCTGGGCGGGGCTAGCGGGATCTACGAGCAGTACTTC. The full variable domain, completed using reference TRBV9 and TRBJ2-7, is DSGVTQTPKHLITATGQRVTLRCSPRSGDLSVYWYQQSLDQGLQFLIQYYNGEERAKGNILERFSAQQFPDLHSELNLSSLELGDSALYFCASSLGGASGIYEQYFGPGTRLTVT.

The chain's CDR3 is CASSVAIHGLGETQYF. The CDR3 bases are TGTGCCAGCAGCGTAGCAATCCATGGACTGGGAGAGACCCAGTACTTC. This rearrangement joins TRBV9 to TRBJ2-5; D is possibly TRBD2 (5 bases). The germline V gene has CDR1 SGDLS and CDR2 YYNGEE. Trimming removed 0 bases at V and 4 bases at J, with 16 bases between. The CDR3 consists of 16 residues.

J is TRBJ2-2 and V is TRBV7-6; 9 positions agree with TRBD1. Germline CDR1 and CDR2: SGHVS and FNYEAQ. The CDR3 totals 16 residues. Germline trimming cut 1 base from V and 7 bases from J; bases unmatched to any gene: 7. This chain's CDR3 is CASSLGGQGIIGELFF. The CDR3 DNA sequence: TGTGCCAGCAGCTTAGGCGGACAGGGGATTATCGGGGAGCTGTTTTTT.

J is TRBJ1-1 and V is TRBV3-1 (or the pseudogene TRBV3-2); 7 nucleotides align to TRBD1. The junction had 2 bases not matched to a gene; V was cut back by 1 base and J by 3 bases. Germline CDR1 and CDR2: LGHDT and YNNKEL (reference sequence). CDR3 size: 14 residues. Here the CDR3 reads CASSQAGGDTEAFF. DNA of the CDR3: TGTGCCAGCAGCCAAGCAGGGGGGGACACTGAAGCTTTCTTT.

This rearrangement joins TRBV7-6 to TRBJ2-1, with D unclear. CDR3 length: 17 residues. The germline gives CDR1 SGHVS, CDR2 FNYEAQ. Trimming removed 1 base from V and 0 bases from J, with 13 bases in between. The CDR3 sequence is CASSLVASMGSYNEQFF. In nucleotides, the CDR3 is TGTGCCAGCAGCTTAGTGGCCAGTATGGGCTCCTACAATGAGCAGTTCTTC.